A selection of T cell receptor beta chains follows, all from one sample in a study of shared clonotypes between healthy human individuals. This table comes from immunoSEQ multiplex PCR, and its TCRdb copy is limited to in-frame clones, with some not included. The sample includes hundreds of thousands of clones, 95% to 98% of them seen just once. The sample taken for sequencing was naive CD8+ T cells sorted from blood. These receptors all come from a young man in good health. Each CDR3 is given with its conserved first and last residue. D genes are given only for firm matches. Size is stated for part of the rows, as once, few or many counts, or as a class when the clone is expanded.

D	size	V	J	CDR3	DNA
NA	NA	TRBV4-1	TRBJ1-5	CASSQAGRGNQPQHF	TGCGCCAGCAGCCAAGCAGGCAGGGGAAATCAGCCCCAGCATTTT
TRBD2	NA	TRBV4-1	TRBJ2-1	CASSQQRGDDEQFF	TGCGCCAGCAGCCAACAGCGGGGGGACGATGAGCAGTTCTTC
TRBD1	NA	TRBV29-1	TRBJ2-7	CSVTGTGESYEQYF	TGCAGCGTCACCGGGACAGGGGAATCCTACGAGCAGTACTTC
TRBD2	NA	TRBV13	TRBJ2-1	CASSLSPGTTDEQFF	TGTGCCAGCAGCTTATCCCCCGGGACTACCGATGAGCAGTTCTTC
NA	NA	TRBV28	TRBJ2-1	CASKRPGLPTNEQFF	TGTGCCAGCAAGCGTCCGGGACTGCCGACAAATGAGCAGTTCTTC
TRBD2	once	TRBV7-6	TRBJ2-2	CASSFRAGVLDTGELFF	TGTGCCAGCAGCTTCAGAGCGGGAGTATTGGACACCGGGGAGCTGTTTTTT
NA	NA	TRBV15	TRBJ2-7	CATGTNGEQYF	TGTGCCACGGGGACAAATGGGGAGCAGTACTTC
NA	NA	TRBV19	TRBJ2-7	CASSMGYEQYF	TGTGCCAGTAGTATGGGGTACGAGCAGTACTTC
NA	NA	TRBV7-9	TRBJ2-7	CASSLLDSPVVEQYF	TGTGCCAGCAGCCTCTTAGATTCACCAGTTGTCGAGCAGTACTTC
TRBD1	NA	TRBV2	TRBJ1-1	CASTDRGSAEAFF	TGTGCCAGCACCGACAGGGGTTCCGCTGAAGCTTTCTTT
NA	NA	TRBV7-9	TRBJ1-2	CASSPASVGGYTF	TGTGCCAGCAGCCCGGCCTCGGTAGGTGGCTACACCTTC
NA	NA	TRBV7-9	TRBJ2-7	CASRGAASRPYEQYF	TGTGCCAGCAGAGGGGCAGCTTCCCGTCCCTACGAGCAGTACTTC
TRBD1	NA	TRBV6-1	TRBJ2-7	CASSGAGQGEFSYEQYF	TGTGCCAGCAGTGGAGCAGGACAGGGTGAGTTCTCCTACGAGCAGTACTTC
TRBD1	NA	TRBV23-1	TRBJ2-7	CASSRANRGQSYEQYF	TGCGCCAGCAGCCGTGCCAACAGGGGACAGTCCTACGAGCAGTACTTC
NA	NA	TRBV13	TRBJ2-1	CASSPARLYYNEQFF	TGTGCCAGCAGCCCTGCCCGGTTGTACTACAATGAGCAGTTCTTC
NA	once	TRBV11-2	TRBJ1-4	CASSLGPYEKLFF	TGTGCCAGCAGCTTAGGACCGTATGAAAAACTGTTTTTT
TRBD2	NA	TRBV11-2	TRBJ2-5	CASSLSGMGETQYF	TGTGCCAGCAGCTTAAGCGGGATGGGGGAGACCCAGTACTTC
TRBD1	NA	TRBV4-2	TRBJ1-2	CASSQPRLGQGEDGYTF	TGTGCCAGCAGCCAACCAAGGTTAGGACAGGGGGAAGATGGCTACACCTTC
NA	NA	TRBV18	TRBJ2-3	CASSLQGLVDTQYF	TGTGCCAGCTCACTCCAGGGATTGGTAGATACGCAGTATTTT
NA	NA	TRBV14	TRBJ2-1	CASSQVGGSGFKREQFF	TGTGCCAGCAGCCAAGTAGGGGGGTCAGGGTTTAAGCGTGAGCAGTTCTTC
NA	NA	TRBV6-4	TRBJ2-1	CASSDSPWGRNEQFF	TGTGCCAGCAGTGACTCCCCCTGGGGACGCAATGAGCAGTTCTTC
TRBD2	NA	TRBV11-2	TRBJ2-3	CASSLGRTSGRMDTQYF	TGTGCCAGCAGCTTAGGGCGGACTAGCGGGAGGATGGATACGCAGTATTTT
NA	NA	TRBV28	TRBJ2-3	CASSVGTRHTDTQYF	TGTGCCAGCAGCGTCGGGACCCGGCACACAGATACGCAGTATTTT
TRBD2	NA	TRBV14	TRBJ2-7	CASSRLSGSEQYF	TGTGCCAGCAGCCGACTTAGCGGGAGCGAGCAGTACTTC
NA	NA	TRBV2	TRBJ2-7	CASISDSYEQYF	TGTGCCAGCATCTCGGACAGCTACGAGCAGTACTTC
TRBD2	NA	TRBV6-4	TRBJ2-1	CASSDLAGDNEQFF	TGTGCCAGCAGTGACCTGGCGGGAGACAATGAGCAGTTCTTC
NA	NA	TRBV7-6	TRBJ2-7	CASSPGHISYEQYF	TGTGCCAGCAGCCCGGGACACATCTCCTACGAGCAGTACTTC
NA	NA	TRBV14	TRBJ2-7	CASSPIPSYEQYF	TGTGCCAGCAGCCCCATCCCGTCCTACGAGCAGTACTTC
TRBD1	NA	TRBV28	TRBJ1-1	CASRLTGGTEAFF	TGTGCCAGCAGACTTACAGGGGGCACTGAAGCTTTCTTT
TRBD1	NA	TRBV7-2	TRBJ1-5	CASSLDRANQPQHF	TGTGCCAGCAGCTTGGACAGGGCCAATCAGCCCCAGCATTTT
TRBD1	NA	TRBV11-2	TRBJ2-1	CASSLGWDREYNEQFF	TGTGCCAGCAGCTTAGGTTGGGACAGGGAATACAATGAGCAGTTCTTC
NA	NA	TRBV6-4	TRBJ2-5	CASSALTETQYF	TGTGCCAGCAGTGCCCTTACGGAGACCCAGTACTTC
NA	NA	TRBV7-2	TRBJ1-3	CASSLVEGSGNTIYF	TGTGCCAGCAGCTTAGTTGAGGGGTCGGGAAACACCATATATTTT
NA	NA	TRBV7-6	TRBJ2-7	CASSLGGDYEQYF	TGTGCCAGCAGCTTAGGAGGGGATTACGAGCAGTACTTC
NA	NA	TRBV4-1	TRBJ2-7	CASSQDVASVVYEQYF	TGCGCCAGCAGCCAAGACGTAGCTAGCGTTGTCTACGAGCAGTACTTC
TRBD1	once	TRBV5-1	TRBJ2-5	CASSLIQGGETQYF	TGCGCCAGCAGCTTAATACAGGGGGGAGAGACCCAGTACTTC
NA	once	TRBV5-1	TRBJ2-7	CASSSGWGSYEQYF	TGCGCCAGCAGTAGCGGTTGGGGCTCCTACGAGCAGTACTTC
NA	NA	TRBV7-9	TRBJ1-1	CASSLMTENTEAFF	TGTGCCAGCAGCTTGATGACAGAGAACACTGAAGCTTTCTTT
NA	once	TRBV15	TRBJ2-1	CATSTRGEEQFF	TGTGCCACCAGCACCAGGGGCGAGGAGCAGTTCTTC
NA	NA	TRBV10-3	TRBJ2-1	CAISESGREQFF	TGTGCCATCAGTGAGTCGGGGCGGGAGCAGTTCTTC
NA	NA	TRBV1	TRBJ2-1	CTSETAGEDEQFF	TGCACCAGCGAAACTGCGGGGGAGGATGAGCAGTTCTTC
NA	NA	TRBV4-1	TRBJ1-1	CASSQGGGRGFVNTEAFF	TGCGCCAGCAGCCAAGGCGGCGGCCGCGGATTTGTGAACACTGAAGCTTTCTTT
NA	NA	TRBV7-6	TRBJ2-2	CASSSPGMGTGELFF	TGTGCCAGCAGCTCACCAGGGATGGGGACCGGGGAGCTGTTTTTT
NA	NA	TRBV27	TRBJ2-1	CASSLGANSYNEQFF	TGTGCCAGCAGTTTGGGAGCGAACTCCTACAATGAGCAGTTCTTC
NA	NA	TRBV7-6	TRBJ2-1	CASQARWGDYNEQFF	TGTGCCAGCCAAGCGAGGTGGGGTGACTACAATGAGCAGTTCTTC
NA	once	TRBV27	TRBJ2-1	CASSHRPYNEQFF	TGTGCCAGCAGTCACCGTCCCTACAATGAGCAGTTCTTC
NA	NA	TRBV7-2	TRBJ1-2	CASSFYRAEDYGYTF	TGTGCCAGCAGCTTTTATAGGGCAGAAGACTATGGCTACACCTTC
TRBD1	NA	TRBV4-2	TRBJ2-1	CASSQDQGDEQFF	TGTGCCAGCAGCCAAGATCAGGGGGATGAGCAGTTCTTC
NA	NA	TRBV14	TRBJ2-3	CASSQDRTDSYGTDTQYF	TGTGCCAGCAGCCAAGATCGTACAGACAGTTACGGCACAGATACGCAGTATTTT
TRBD1	NA	TRBV9	TRBJ2-1	CASSVADRAAPYNEQFF	TGTGCCAGCAGCGTAGCCGACAGGGCGGCCCCCTACAATGAGCAGTTCTTC
TRBD2	NA	TRBV28	TRBJ2-7	CASSLSLLGSGLEQYF	TGTGCCAGCAGTTTATCTCTCTTGGGTAGCGGGCTCGAGCAGTACTTC
TRBD2	NA	TRBV11-2	TRBJ2-7	CASSILAGSSEQYF	TGTGCCAGCAGCATACTAGCGGGATCGAGCGAGCAGTACTTC
NA	NA	TRBV9	TRBJ2-2	CASSVVGAGELFF	TGTGCCAGCAGCGTAGTGGGGGCCGGGGAGCTGTTTTTT
NA	NA	TRBV2	TRBJ1-2	CASSPQGPVGYGYTF	TGTGCCAGCAGTCCACAGGGACCCGTTGGCTATGGCTACACCTTC
NA	NA	TRBV18	TRBJ1-5	CASSPQFGYNQPQHF	TGTGCCAGCTCACCCCAGTTCGGTTATAATCAGCCCCAGCATTTT
NA	NA	TRBV9	TRBJ1-1	CASSVIPRKGPNTEAFF	TGTGCCAGCAGCGTGATCCCCCGGAAGGGGCCGAACACTGAAGCTTTCTTT
TRBD2	once	TRBV4-1	TRBJ2-3	CASSPLGLAGGSGTQYF	TGCGCCAGCAGCCCACTGGGACTAGCGGGAGGATCGGGTACGCAGTATTTT
TRBD2	NA	TRBV15	TRBJ2-2	CATSSLPLAGNTGELFF	TGTGCCACCAGCAGCCTTCCCCTAGCGGGGAACACCGGGGAGCTGTTTTTT
TRBD1	NA	TRBV19	TRBJ1-1	CASSTTGYTEAFF	TGTGCCAGTAGTACGACAGGGTACACTGAAGCTTTCTTT
NA	NA	TRBV7-9	TRBJ1-2	CASTQSPGRVNYGYTF	TGTGCCAGCACCCAATCCCCAGGACGAGTTAACTATGGCTACACCTTC